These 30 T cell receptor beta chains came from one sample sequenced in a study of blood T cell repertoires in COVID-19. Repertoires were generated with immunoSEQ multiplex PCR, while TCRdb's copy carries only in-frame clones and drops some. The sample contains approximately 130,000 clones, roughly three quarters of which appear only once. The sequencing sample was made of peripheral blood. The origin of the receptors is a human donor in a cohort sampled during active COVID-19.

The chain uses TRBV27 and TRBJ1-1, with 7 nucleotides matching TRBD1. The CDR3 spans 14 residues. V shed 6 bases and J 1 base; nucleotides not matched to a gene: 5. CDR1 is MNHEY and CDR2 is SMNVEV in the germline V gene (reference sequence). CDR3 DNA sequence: TGTGCCAGCAGACGACAGGGAGGGAACACTGAAGCTTTCTTT. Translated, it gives CASRRQGGNTEAFF.

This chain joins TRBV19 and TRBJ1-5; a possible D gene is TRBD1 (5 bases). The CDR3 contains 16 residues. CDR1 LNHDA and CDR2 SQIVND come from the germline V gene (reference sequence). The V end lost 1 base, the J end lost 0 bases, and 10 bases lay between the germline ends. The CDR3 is CASSIGEGLSNQPQHF. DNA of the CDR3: TGTGCCAGTAGTATAGGGGAGGGGCTTAGCAATCAGCCCCAGCATTTT.

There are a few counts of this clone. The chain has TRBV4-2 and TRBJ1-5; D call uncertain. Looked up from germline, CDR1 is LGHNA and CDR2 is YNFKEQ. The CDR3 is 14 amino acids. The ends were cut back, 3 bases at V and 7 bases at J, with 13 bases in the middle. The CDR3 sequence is CASSQGQEGQPQHF. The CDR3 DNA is TGTGCCAGCAGCCAGGGTCAGGAGGGCCAGCCCCAGCATTTT.

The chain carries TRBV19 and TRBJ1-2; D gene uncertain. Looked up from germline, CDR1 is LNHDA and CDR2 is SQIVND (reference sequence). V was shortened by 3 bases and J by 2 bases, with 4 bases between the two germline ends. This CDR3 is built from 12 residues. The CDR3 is CASSIANYGYTF. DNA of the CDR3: TGTGCCAGTAGTATCGCGAACTATGGCTACACCTTC.

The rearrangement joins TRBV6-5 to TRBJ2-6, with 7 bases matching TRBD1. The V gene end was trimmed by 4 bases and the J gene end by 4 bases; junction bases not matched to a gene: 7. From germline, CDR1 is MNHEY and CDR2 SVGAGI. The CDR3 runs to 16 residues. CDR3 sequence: CASSSDRAGGANVLTF. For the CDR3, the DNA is TGTGCCAGCAGTTCAGACAGGGCCGGGGGGGCCAACGTCCTGACTTTC.

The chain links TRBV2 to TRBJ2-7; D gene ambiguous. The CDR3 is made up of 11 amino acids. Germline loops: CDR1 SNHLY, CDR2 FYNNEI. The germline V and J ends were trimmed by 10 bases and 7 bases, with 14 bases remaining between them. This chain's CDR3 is CATAALLEQYF. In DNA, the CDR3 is TGTGCCACCGCTGCTCTACTTGAGCAGTACTTC. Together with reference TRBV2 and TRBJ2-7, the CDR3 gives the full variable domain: EPEVTQTPSHQVTQMGQEVILRCVPISNHLYFYWYRQILGQKVEFLVSFYNNEISEKSEIFDDQFSVERPDGSNFTLKIRSTKLEDSAMYFCATAALLEQYFGPGTRLTVT.

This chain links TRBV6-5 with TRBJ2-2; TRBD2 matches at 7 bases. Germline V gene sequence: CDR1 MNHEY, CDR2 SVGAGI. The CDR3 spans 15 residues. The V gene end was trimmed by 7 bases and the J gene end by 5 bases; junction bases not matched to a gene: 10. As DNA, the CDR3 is TGTGCCAGCAACCACGGGTTGGGGGGGACCGGGGAGCTGTTTTTT. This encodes CASNHGLGGTGELFF.

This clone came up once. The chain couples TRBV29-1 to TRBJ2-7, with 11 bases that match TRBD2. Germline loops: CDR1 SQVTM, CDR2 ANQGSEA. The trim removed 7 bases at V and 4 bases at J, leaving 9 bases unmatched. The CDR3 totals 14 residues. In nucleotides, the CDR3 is TGCAGCGCATCGGGACTAGCGGATAAATACGAGCAGTACTTC. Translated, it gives CSASGLADKYEQYF.

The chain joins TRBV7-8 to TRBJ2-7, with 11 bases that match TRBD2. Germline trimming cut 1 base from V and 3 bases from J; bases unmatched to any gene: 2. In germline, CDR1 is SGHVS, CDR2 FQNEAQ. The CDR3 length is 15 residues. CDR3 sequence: CASSLVAGGVYEQYF. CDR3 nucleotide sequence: TGTGCCAGCAGCTTAGTAGCGGGGGGGGTCTACGAGCAGTACTTC.

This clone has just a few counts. The CDR3: CASSHATGGDYNEQFF. The CDR3 region has the DNA TGCGCCAGCAGCCATGCGACAGGGGGGGACTACAATGAGCAGTTCTTC. The rearrangement uses TRBV4-1 and TRBJ2-1, with 9 bases identical to TRBD1. Per germline, CDR1 MGHRA and CDR2 YSYEKL. This CDR3 is 16 amino acids long. Germline trimming cut 3 bases from V and 3 bases from J; bases unmatched to any gene: 6.

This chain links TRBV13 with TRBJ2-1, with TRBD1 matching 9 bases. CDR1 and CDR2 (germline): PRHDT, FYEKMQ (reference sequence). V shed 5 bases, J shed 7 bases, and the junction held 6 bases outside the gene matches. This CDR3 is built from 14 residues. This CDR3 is CASSPGTGRNEQFF. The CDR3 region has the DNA TGTGCCAGCAGCCCAGGGACAGGGAGGAATGAGCAGTTCTTC.

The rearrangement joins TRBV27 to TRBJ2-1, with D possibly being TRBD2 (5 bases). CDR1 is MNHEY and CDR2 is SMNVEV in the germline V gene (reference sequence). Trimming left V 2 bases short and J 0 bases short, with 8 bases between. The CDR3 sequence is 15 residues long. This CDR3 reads CASSLERGSYNEQFF. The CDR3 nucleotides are TGTGCCAGCAGTTTAGAACGGGGCTCCTACAATGAGCAGTTCTTC.

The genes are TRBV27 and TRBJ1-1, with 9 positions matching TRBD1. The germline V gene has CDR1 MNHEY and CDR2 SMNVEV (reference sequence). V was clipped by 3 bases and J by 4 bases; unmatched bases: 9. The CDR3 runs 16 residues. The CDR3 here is CASSFHSGTGSTEAFF. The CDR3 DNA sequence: TGTGCCAGCAGTTTCCACTCGGGGACAGGGAGCACTGAAGCTTTCTTT.

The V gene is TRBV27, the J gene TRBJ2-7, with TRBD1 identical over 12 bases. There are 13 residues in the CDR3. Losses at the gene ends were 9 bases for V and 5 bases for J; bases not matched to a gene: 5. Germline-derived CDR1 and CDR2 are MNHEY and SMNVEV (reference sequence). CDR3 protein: CASAGTGGHEQYF. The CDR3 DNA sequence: TGTGCCAGTGCCGGGACAGGGGGCCACGAGCAGTACTTC.

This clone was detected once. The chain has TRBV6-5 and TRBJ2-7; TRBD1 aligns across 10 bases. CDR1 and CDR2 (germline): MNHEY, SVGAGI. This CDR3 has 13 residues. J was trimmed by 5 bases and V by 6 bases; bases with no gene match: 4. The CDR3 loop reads CASRETGGNEQYF. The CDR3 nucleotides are TGTGCCAGCAGAGAGACAGGGGGCAACGAGCAGTACTTC.

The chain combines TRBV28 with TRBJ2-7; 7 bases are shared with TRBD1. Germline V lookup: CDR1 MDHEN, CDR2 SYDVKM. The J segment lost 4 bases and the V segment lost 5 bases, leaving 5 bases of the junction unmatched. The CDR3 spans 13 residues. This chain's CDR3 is CASSPTGRYEQYF. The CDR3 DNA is TGTGCCAGCAGTCCGACAGGGAGATACGAGCAGTACTTC.

The CDR3 reads CATSDAGGQPQHF. CDR3 DNA sequence: TGTGCCACCAGTGATGCAGGGGGTCAGCCCCAGCATTTT. The chain links TRBV24-1 to TRBJ1-5; 7 bases agree with TRBD1. The CDR3 has 13 residues. Germline V gene data show CDR1 as KGHDR and CDR2 as SFDVKD. Losses at the gene ends were 3 bases for V and 6 bases for J; bases not matched to a gene: 1.

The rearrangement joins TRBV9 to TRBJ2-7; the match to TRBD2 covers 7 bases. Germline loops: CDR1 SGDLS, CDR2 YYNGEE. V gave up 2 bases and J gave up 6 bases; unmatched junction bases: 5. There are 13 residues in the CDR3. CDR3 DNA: TGTGCCAGCAGCGTTTCTGGGAGGGGCGAGCAGTACTTC. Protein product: CASSVSGRGEQYF.

CDR3 sequence reads: CASSHGGPATGELFF. The CDR3 region has the DNA TGTGCCAGCAGTCATGGAGGGCCTGCCACCGGGGAGCTGTTTTTT. The chain couples TRBV27 to TRBJ2-2, with D perhaps TRBD2 (6 bases). The CDR3 consists of 15 residues. Germline CDR1 is MNHEY and CDR2 is SMNVEV (reference sequence). Deletions cut 5 bases from V and 4 bases from J, with 14 bases between.

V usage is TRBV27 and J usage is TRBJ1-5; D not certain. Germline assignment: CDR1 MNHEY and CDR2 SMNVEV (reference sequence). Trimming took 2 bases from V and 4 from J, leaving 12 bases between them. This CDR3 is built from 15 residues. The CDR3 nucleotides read TGTGCCAGCAGTTTAAGGAGGGCAACGAATCAGCCCCAGCATTTT. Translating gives CASSLRRATNQPQHF.

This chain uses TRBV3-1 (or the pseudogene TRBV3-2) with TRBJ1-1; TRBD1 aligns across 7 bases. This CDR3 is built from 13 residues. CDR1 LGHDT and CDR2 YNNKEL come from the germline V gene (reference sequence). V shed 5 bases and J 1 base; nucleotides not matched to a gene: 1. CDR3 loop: CASSNRGNTEAFF. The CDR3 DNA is TGTGCCAGCAGCAACAGGGGGAACACTGAAGCTTTCTTT.

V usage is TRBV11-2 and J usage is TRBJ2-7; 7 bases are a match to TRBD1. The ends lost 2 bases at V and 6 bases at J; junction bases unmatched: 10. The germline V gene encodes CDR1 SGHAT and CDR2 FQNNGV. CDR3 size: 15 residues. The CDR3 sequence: CASSLMGQGESEQYF. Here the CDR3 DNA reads TGTGCCAGCAGCTTAATGGGGCAGGGGGAAAGCGAGCAGTACTTC.

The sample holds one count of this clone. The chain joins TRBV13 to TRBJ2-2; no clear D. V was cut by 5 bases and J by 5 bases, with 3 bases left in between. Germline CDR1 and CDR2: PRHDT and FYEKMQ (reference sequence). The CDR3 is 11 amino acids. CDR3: CASSATGELFF. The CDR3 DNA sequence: TGTGCCAGCAGCGCGACCGGGGAGCTGTTTTTT. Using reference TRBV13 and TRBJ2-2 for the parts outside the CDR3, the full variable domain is AAGVIQSPRHLIKEKRETATLKCYPIPRHDTVYWYQQGPGQDPQFLISFYEKMQSDKGSIPDRFSAQQFSDYHSELNMSSLELGDSALYFCASSATGELFFGEGSRLTVL.

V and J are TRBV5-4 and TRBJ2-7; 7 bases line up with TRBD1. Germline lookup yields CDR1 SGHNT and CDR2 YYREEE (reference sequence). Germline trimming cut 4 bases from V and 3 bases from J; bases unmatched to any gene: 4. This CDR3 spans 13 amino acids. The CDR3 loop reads CASSGDSFYEQYF. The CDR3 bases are TGTGCCAGCAGCGGGGACAGCTTCTACGAGCAGTACTTC. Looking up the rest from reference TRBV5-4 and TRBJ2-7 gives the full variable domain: ETGVTQSPTHLIKTRGQQVTLRCSSQSGHNTVSWYQQALGQGPQFIFQYYREEENGRGNFPPRFSGLQFPNYSSELNVNALELDDSALYLCASSGDSFYEQYFGPGTRLTVT.

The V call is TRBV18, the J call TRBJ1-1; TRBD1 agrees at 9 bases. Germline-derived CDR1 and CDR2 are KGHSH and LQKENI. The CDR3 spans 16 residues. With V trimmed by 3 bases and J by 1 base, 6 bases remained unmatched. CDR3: CASSPRGTGRNTEAFF. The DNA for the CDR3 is TGTGCCAGCTCACCCCGGGGGACAGGGAGGAACACTGAAGCTTTCTTT.

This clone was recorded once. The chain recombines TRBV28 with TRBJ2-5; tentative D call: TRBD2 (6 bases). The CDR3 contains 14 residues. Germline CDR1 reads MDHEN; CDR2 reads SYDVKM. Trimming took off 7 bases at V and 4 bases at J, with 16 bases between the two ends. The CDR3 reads CASNPPRRVETQYF. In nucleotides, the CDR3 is TGTGCCAGCAACCCCCCGAGGAGGGTAGAGACCCAGTACTTC.

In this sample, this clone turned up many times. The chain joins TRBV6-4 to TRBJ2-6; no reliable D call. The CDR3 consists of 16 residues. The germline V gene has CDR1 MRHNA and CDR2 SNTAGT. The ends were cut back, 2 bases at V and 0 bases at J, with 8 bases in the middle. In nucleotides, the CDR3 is TGTGCCAGCAGTGACCACAGCAGCTCTGGGGCCAACGTCCTGACTTTC. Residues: CASSDHSSSGANVLTF.

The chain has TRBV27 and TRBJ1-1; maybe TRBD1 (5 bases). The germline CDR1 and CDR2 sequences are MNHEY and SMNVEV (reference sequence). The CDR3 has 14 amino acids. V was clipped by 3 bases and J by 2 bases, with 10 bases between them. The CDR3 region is CASSLSQGNTEAFF. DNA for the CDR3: TGTGCCAGCAGTTTGAGTCAGGGAAACACTGAAGCTTTCTTT.

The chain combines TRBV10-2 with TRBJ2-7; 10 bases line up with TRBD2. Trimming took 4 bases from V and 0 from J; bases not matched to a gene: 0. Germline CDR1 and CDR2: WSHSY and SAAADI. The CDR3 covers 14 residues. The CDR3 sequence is CASSGTSGSYEQYF. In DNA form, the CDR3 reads TGCGCCAGCAGTGGGACTAGCGGCTCCTACGAGCAGTACTTC.

CDR3 coding DNA: TGTGCCAGTGGACACGGTCCCTACAATGAGCAGTTCTTC. It specifies CASGHGPYNEQFF. The chain recombines TRBV19 with TRBJ2-1, with a possible D match to TRBD1 (5 bases). The CDR3 covers 13 residues. The V gene lost 8 bases and the J gene lost 2 bases, with 10 bases spanning the gap. CDR1 is LNHDA and CDR2 is SQIVND in the germline V gene (reference sequence).